This is a list of T cell receptor beta chains from one sample in a study of blood T cell repertoires in COVID-19. Some clones are missing from TCRdb's copy, which holds only in-frame ones; the method was immunoSEQ multiplex PCR. The sample lists fewer than 300,000 clones, 83% occurring once. The sample consisted of peripheral blood. The receptors shown here come from a woman aged 45 to 65 who had recovered from COVID-19. CDR3s include the opening cysteine and the closing phenylalanine or tryptophan. D genes are given only for firm matches. Size is stated for part of the rows, as once, few or many counts, or as a class when the clone is expanded.

.	TRBV28	.	TRBJ2-7	TGTGCCAGCAGGGAGAAGGGGGAGGGCTACGAGCAGTACTTC	CASREKGEGYEQYF
.	TRBV29-1	.	TRBJ1-1	TGCAGCGCTGGGGGAGGGCTTGACACTGAAGCTTTCTTT	CSAGGGLDTEAFF
.	TRBV30	TRBD1	TRBJ2-7	TGTGCCTGGAGTGGGACAGGTGGGGACGAGCAGTACTTC	CAWSGTGGDEQYF
.	TRBV19	.	TRBJ1-5	TGTGCCAGTAGTATAGTCGGCAGGGGTAGGGGTCAGCCCCAGCATTTT	CASSIVGRGRGQPQHF
.	TRBV7-9	TRBD2	TRBJ2-1	TGTGCCAGCAGCTCCCCTAAGCGGGAGCCAGACAATGAGCAGTTCTTC	CASSSPKREPDNEQFF
.	TRBV4-3	.	TRBJ2-7	TGCGCCAGCAGCCAAGATCCCACAGGCTACGAGCAGTACTTC	CASSQDPTGYEQYF
.	TRBV5-4	TRBD2	TRBJ2-1	TGTGCCAGCAGCCGAAAACTAGCGGGGGGGGTAGATGAGCAGTTCTTC	CASSRKLAGGVDEQFF
once	TRBV7-3	.	TRBJ2-6	TGTGCCAGCAGCCCAGGGGGGACTTCCGTGGGCAACGTCCTGACTTTC	CASSPGGTSVGNVLTF
.	TRBV24-1	TRBD1	TRBJ2-4	TGTGCCACCAGTGATGGCGGACAGGAGGTCATTCAGTACTTC	CATSDGGQEVIQYF
.	TRBV11-2	TRBD1	TRBJ2-7	TGTGCCAGCAGCTTAACCGGGACAGGGTCCTACGAGCAGTACTTC	CASSLTGTGSYEQYF
.	TRBV2	.	TRBJ2-5	TGTGCCAGCAGGGGACTGGAGGCCCAGTACTTC	CASRGLEAQYF
.	TRBV27	.	TRBJ2-4	TGTGCCAGCAGTTTGGAGGGACCCAAAAACATTCAGTACTTC	CASSLEGPKNIQYF
once	TRBV7-8	TRBD2	TRBJ2-7	TGTGCCAGCAGCTCCCGACTAGCGGGGGACTCCTACGAGCAGTACTTC	CASSSRLAGDSYEQYF
.	TRBV4-1	.	TRBJ1-6	TGCGCCAGCAGCCAAGATCCTTTGGGGCCGTCACCCCTCCACTTT	CASSQDPLGPSPLHF
.	TRBV2	.	TRBJ2-7	TGTGCCAGCAGTGTACAGGGCGTCGGGGAGCAGTACTTC	CASSVQGVGEQYF
.	TRBV4-2	TRBD1	TRBJ1-2	TGTGCCAGCAGCTCCGGGACAGACTATGGCTACACCTTC	CASSSGTDYGYTF
.	TRBV27	TRBD2	TRBJ2-3	TGTGCCAGCAACAAACTCACGACTAGCGGTTTTCAGGTAACGCAGTATTTT	CASNKLTTSGFQVTQYF
once	TRBV28	TRBD1	TRBJ1-2	TGTGCCAGCAGGCCTCAGGGACAGCACTATGGCTACACCTTC	CASRPQGQHYGYTF
once	TRBV4-2	.	TRBJ1-3	TGTGCCAGCAGCCAAGACCTGACTAACTCTGGAAACACCATATATTTT	CASSQDLTNSGNTIYF
.	TRBV5-1	TRBD2	TRBJ2-1	TGCGCCAGCAGCCCCCAGGCTAGCGGGGGCAATGAGCAGTTCTTC	CASSPQASGGNEQFF
once	TRBV19	.	TRBJ1-2	TGTGCCAGTAGTGACGGAGTGGCGGCGGGCTACACCTTC	CASSDGVAAGYTF
.	TRBV3-1/TRBV3-2	.	TRBJ1-1	TGTGCCAGCAGGAAGCGGGGGTTGACCACTGAAGCTTTCTTT	CASRKRGLTTEAFF
once	TRBV6-5	TRBD2	TRBJ2-3	TGTGCCAGCAGTTCTTCTAGCGGTCTCAAGGATACGCAGTATTTT	CASSSSSGLKDTQYF
.	TRBV4-3	.	TRBJ2-3	TGCGCCAGCAGCCAAGAACTGGCGGACACAGATACGCAGTATTTT	CASSQELADTDTQYF
.	TRBV12-2	.	TRBJ2-1	TGTGCAAGTCGCTTACGATTTAAGCTTATAGCGTTTGATGAGCAGTTCTTC	CASRLRFKLIAFDEQFF
once	TRBV30	TRBD2	TRBJ2-6	TGTGCCTGGGGTCGACTAGCGGGGGACTTTGGGGCCAACGTCCTGACTTTC	CAWGRLAGDFGANVLTF